The rows below give T cell receptor beta chains drawn from one sample of a study of shared clonotypes between healthy human individuals. The assay was immunoSEQ multiplex PCR, and TCRdb's table has in-frame clones only and misses some. The table includes hundreds of thousands of clones, 85% to 95% detected once. The sequenced material came from naive CD8+ T cells sorted from blood. The receptor source for this set is a woman aged 25-40 years in good health. CDR3s include the opening cysteine and the closing phenylalanine or tryptophan. A D gene is named only where the DNA matches it firmly. Rows give clone size only sometimes, using once, few, many, or a class for an expanded clone.

size | J | D | V | CDR3 | DNA
. | TRBJ2-7 | . | TRBV27 | CASSFGRGEQYF | TGTGCCAGCAGTTTCGGCCGCGGGGAGCAGTACTTC
. | TRBJ2-2 | . | TRBV29-1 | CSGAIGNSGELFF | TGCAGCGGTGCCATCGGAAATTCCGGGGAGCTGTTTTTT
. | TRBJ1-1 | TRBD1 | TRBV6-5 | CASSRTGATEAFF | TGTGCCAGCAGCCGGACAGGGGCCACTGAAGCTTTCTTT
. | TRBJ2-7 | TRBD2 | TRBV9 | CASPPSGSEDCEQYF | TGTGCCAGCCCCCCTAGCGGGAGTGAGGATTGCGAGCAGTACTTC
. | TRBJ1-2 | TRBD1 | TRBV27 | CASSGDRGRGYGYTF | TGTGCCAGCAGTGGAGACAGGGGGCGCGGCTATGGCTACACCTTC
. | TRBJ1-4 | . | TRBV15 | CATSRAGREKLFF | TGTGCCACCAGCAGGGCAGGTCGTGAAAAACTGTTTTTT
. | TRBJ2-1 | TRBD2 | TRBV4-1 | CASSTKTAGLAGDSNEQFF | TGCGCCAGCAGCACCAAGACGGCGGGGCTAGCGGGAGATAGCAATGAGCAGTTCTTC
. | TRBJ2-7 | TRBD2 | TRBV29-1 | CSATRSGNNEQYF | TGCAGCGCGACGCGGAGCGGGAACAACGAGCAGTACTTC
. | TRBJ2-1 | TRBD2 | TRBV7-9 | CASQIAGTYNEQFF | TGTGCCAGCCAAATAGCGGGAACTTACAATGAGCAGTTCTTC
. | TRBJ2-7 | . | TRBV11-2 | CASSLDGAYEQYF | TGTGCCAGCAGCTTGGACGGAGCCTACGAGCAGTACTTC
. | TRBJ2-1 | TRBD2 | TRBV5-6 | CASSFYVAGGPYNEQFF | TGTGCCAGCAGCTTCTACGTAGCGGGAGGCCCCTACAATGAGCAGTTCTTC
. | TRBJ2-1 | TRBD2 | TRBV5-1 | CASRPGLDGYNEQFF | TGCGCCAGCAGGCCAGGACTAGACGGGTACAATGAGCAGTTCTTC
. | TRBJ2-5 | TRBD1 | TRBV27 | CASSPWTGIGETQYF | TGTGCCAGCAGTCCTTGGACAGGGATCGGAGAGACCCAGTACTTC
once | TRBJ2-7 | TRBD1 | TRBV5-6 | CASSFGTGPSEQYF | TGTGCCAGCAGCTTTGGGACAGGGCCATCCGAGCAGTACTTC
once | TRBJ2-7 | TRBD1 | TRBV7-6 | CASTQGTGDYEQYF | TGTGCCAGCACCCAAGGGACAGGGGACTACGAGCAGTACTTC
. | TRBJ1-1 | . | TRBV14 | CASSQFLGGFNTEAFF | TGTGCCAGCAGCCAGTTCCTAGGGGGATTCAACACTGAAGCTTTCTTT
. | TRBJ2-7 | TRBD2 | TRBV6-5 | CASALAGVNEQYF | TGTGCCAGCGCACTAGCGGGAGTTAACGAGCAGTACTTC
. | TRBJ2-1 | TRBD2 | TRBV27 | CASSPTAGGSYNEQFF | TGTGCCAGCAGTCCAACCGCGGGGGGTTCCTACAATGAGCAGTTCTTC
. | TRBJ1-3 | . | TRBV9 | CASSVDTGFGNTIYF | TGTGCCAGCAGCGTAGATACAGGATTTGGAAACACCATATATTTT
. | TRBJ2-7 | . | TRBV18 | CASSLDWSYEQYF | TGTGCCAGCTCACTTGATTGGTCCTACGAGCAGTACTTC
. | TRBJ2-3 | . | TRBV5-1 | CASSLSRLDGRQDTQYF | TGCGCCAGCAGCTTGAGTCGGCTAGATGGGCGGCAAGATACGCAGTATTTT
. | TRBJ2-2 | . | TRBV4-1 | CASSQAHGNTGELFF | TGCGCCAGCAGCCAAGCACATGGGAACACCGGGGAGCTGTTTTTT
. | TRBJ1-1 | . | TRBV2 | CASSENEGTEAFF | TGTGCCAGCAGTGAGAACGAGGGCACTGAAGCTTTCTTT
. | TRBJ1-5 | TRBD1 | TRBV4-1 | CASSQDFGTGYHQPQHF | TGCGCCAGCAGCCAAGATTTCGGGACAGGGTATCATCAGCCCCAGCATTTT
. | TRBJ1-2 | . | TRBV29-1 | CSVYRDYGYTF | TGCAGCGTCTACAGGGATTATGGCTACACCTTC
once | TRBJ2-7 | TRBD1 | TRBV7-9 | CASSPDRVALGYEQYF | TGTGCCAGCAGCCCGGACAGGGTAGCCCTGGGTTACGAGCAGTACTTC
. | TRBJ1-1 | TRBD1 | TRBV27 | CASSSSTGQVNTEAFF | TGTGCCAGCAGTTCATCGACAGGGCAAGTGAACACTGAAGCTTTCTTT
once | TRBJ2-1 | TRBD2 | TRBV6-5 | CASSPLAGGPNEQFF | TGTGCCAGCAGCCCCCTAGCGGGAGGCCCCAATGAGCAGTTCTTC
. | TRBJ2-7 | TRBD2 | TRBV28 | CASSPMVGTSEYEQYF | TGTGCCAGCAGTCCTATGGTTGGGACTAGCGAGTACGAGCAGTACTTC
. | TRBJ1-2 | . | TRBV2 | CASTGGYGYTF | TGTGCCAGCACTGGAGGGTATGGCTACACCTTC
. | TRBJ1-3 | TRBD1 | TRBV25-1 | CASSEIITGVDTIYF | TGTGCCAGCAGTGAAATAATAACAGGGGTAGACACCATATATTTT
. | TRBJ1-5 | . | TRBV11-2 | CASSLNGGSNQPQHF | TGTGCCAGCAGCTTAAATGGCGGTAGCAATCAGCCCCAGCATTTT
. | TRBJ1-1 | . | TRBV29-1 | CSVESGSEAFF | TGCAGCGTTGAAAGTGGAAGTGAAGCTTTCTTT
once | TRBJ2-5 | . | TRBV28 | CASSLLLPIRKETQYF | TGTGCCAGCAGTTTATTACTTCCTATTAGAAAAGAGACCCAGTACTTC
once | TRBJ1-1 | TRBD1 | TRBV6-1 | CASSEYRGQGEAFF | TGTGCCAGCAGTGAATACAGGGGGCAAGGTGAAGCTTTCTTT
once | TRBJ2-2 | TRBD1 | TRBV5-1 | CASSLEGQGAIAGELFF | TGCGCCAGCAGCTTGGAGGGACAGGGGGCGATCGCCGGGGAGCTGTTTTTT
. | TRBJ2-4 | TRBD1 | TRBV6-5 | CGSSYSVVTGENIQYF | TGTGGCAGCAGTTACTCGGTGGTAACAGGGGAAAACATTCAGTACTTC
once | TRBJ2-7 | . | TRBV27 | CASSPNSGTYEQYF | TGTGCCAGCAGTCCCAATAGCGGAACCTACGAGCAGTACTTC
. | TRBJ2-1 | TRBD2 | TRBV7-9 | CATGGDSEQFF | TGTGCCACCGGGGGGGATTCGGAGCAGTTCTTC
. | TRBJ2-1 | . | TRBV5-6 | CASSLAGSFYNEQFF | TGTGCCAGCAGCTTGGCGGGGAGTTTCTACAATGAGCAGTTCTTC
. | TRBJ2-7 | . | TRBV6-5 | CASSYSRIYEQYF | TGTGCCAGCAGTTACTCGAGGATCTACGAGCAGTACTTC
. | TRBJ2-6 | TRBD1 | TRBV30 | CAWGTGSGANVLTF | TGTGCCTGGGGGACAGGCTCTGGGGCCAACGTCCTGACTTTC
. | TRBJ1-5 | . | TRBV2 | CASRSEGNQPQHF | TGTGCCAGCAGATCGGAGGGTAATCAGCCCCAGCATTTT
. | TRBJ2-2 | . | TRBV6-5 | CASSGQEGNTGELFF | TGTGCCAGCAGTGGACAAGAAGGGAACACCGGGGAGCTGTTTTTT
. | TRBJ2-7 | . | TRBV27 | CASSPPGRGEQYF | TGTGCCAGCAGTCCCCCGGGTAGGGGCGAGCAGTACTTC
. | TRBJ2-2 | . | TRBV19 | CASSTPGTRGTGELFF | TGTGCCAGTAGTACGCCCGGGACTCGGGGCACCGGGGAGCTGTTTTTT
few | TRBJ1-5 | . | TRBV6-1 | CASSTNQPQHF | TGTGCCAGCAGTACCAATCAGCCCCAGCATTTT
once | TRBJ1-1 | . | TRBV19 | CASSGGTYTEAFF | TGTGCCAGTAGTGGAGGGACGTACACTGAAGCTTTCTTT
. | TRBJ2-7 | . | TRBV7-9 | CASSLGDHEQYF | TGTGCCAGCAGCTTGGGAGATCACGAGCAGTACTTC
. | TRBJ2-7 | . | TRBV7-9 | CASSHTGDEQYF | TGTGCCAGCAGCCATACTGGGGACGAGCAGTACTTC
. | TRBJ1-4 | . | TRBV7-8 | CASSFLLGRTENEKLFF | TGTGCCAGCAGCTTTTTACTAGGAAGGACAGAAAATGAAAAACTGTTTTTT
. | TRBJ2-1 | . | TRBV19 | CASSKLGNEQFF | TGTGCCAGTAGCAAACTAGGCAATGAGCAGTTCTTC
. | TRBJ1-2 | . | TRBV29-1 | CSVEDTRQLYGYTF | TGCAGCGTTGAAGATACAAGGCAGTTATATGGCTACACCTTC
. | TRBJ1-1 | TRBD1 | TRBV28 | CASSPWTGNGAFF | TGTGCCAGCAGTCCTTGGACAGGGAACGGCGCTTTCTTT
. | TRBJ1-4 | . | TRBV5-8 | CADPGRRAEKLFF | TGTGCCGACCCGGGGCGCAGGGCTGAAAAACTGTTTTTT
. | TRBJ1-1 | . | TRBV7-9 | CASSLGQATTEAFF | TGTGCCAGCAGCTTAGGTCAAGCAACCACTGAAGCTTTCTTT
. | TRBJ2-5 | . | TRBV13 | CASSEGNEETQYF | TGTGCCAGCAGCGAAGGTAACGAAGAGACCCAGTACTTC